These T cell receptor beta chains were read from a single sample in a study of blood T cell repertoires in COVID-19. Here immunoSEQ multiplex PCR was the method, and the copy in TCRdb shows in-frame clones only, minus some. The sample yields about 250,000 clones, 80% to 90% seen once. What was sequenced was PBMCs or T cells enriched from blood (not recorded which). These TCRs come from a young woman who had recovered from COVID-19. The CDR3 runs from the conserved cysteine through the conserved F or W. D genes are given only for firm matches. Clone size is stated in some rows and not others, as once, few, many or a class when expanded.

D	V	size	J	CDR3	DNA
TRBD1	TRBV28	NA	TRBJ2-1	CASSSSGTGTNEQFF	TGTGCCAGCAGTTCGTCCGGGACAGGGACCAATGAGCAGTTCTTC
NA	TRBV11-2	NA	TRBJ1-3	CASSLIRVGGNTIYF	TGTGCCAGCAGCTTAATCAGGGTCGGAGGAAACACCATATATTTT
TRBD1	TRBV5-1	NA	TRBJ1-1	CASRPEDRKNTEAFF	TGCGCCAGCAGGCCCGAGGACAGGAAGAACACTGAAGCTTTCTTT
NA	TRBV6-5	once	TRBJ1-4	CASSIDSGLGKLFF	TGTGCCAGCAGTATAGACAGTGGTCTGGGAAAACTGTTTTTT
NA	TRBV7-2	NA	TRBJ1-2	CASSPDGGSSYGYTF	TGTGCCAGCAGCCCAGATGGGGGGTCGTCCTATGGCTACACCTTC
TRBD1	TRBV24-1	NA	TRBJ1-5	CATSETGGEISQPQHF	TGTGCCACCAGTGAGACAGGGGGCGAAATCAGTCAGCCCCAGCATTTT
NA	TRBV6-1	NA	TRBJ1-2	CASSEPPAANGYTF	TGTGCCAGCAGTGAACCTCCGGCGGCTAATGGCTACACCTTC
TRBD1	TRBV5-1	NA	TRBJ1-2	CASSAGNTGGVGYTF	TGCGCCAGCAGCGCAGGGAATACAGGGGGCGTTGGCTACACCTTC
TRBD1	TRBV5-4	NA	TRBJ1-3	CASSLAGQGMGNTIYF	TGTGCCAGCAGCTTGGCAGGACAGGGGATGGGAAACACCATATATTTT
TRBD2	TRBV7-6	NA	TRBJ2-3	CASSLGAGGADTQYF	TGTGCCAGCAGCTTAGGGGCGGGGGGAGCAGATACGCAGTATTTT
NA	TRBV5-1	NA	TRBJ2-3	CASSLPSRDTQYF	TGCGCCAGCAGCTTGCCTAGCCGGGATACGCAGTATTTT
TRBD2	TRBV10-3	NA	TRBJ2-1	CAISGHQPGLAGGEGNEQFF	TGTGCCATCAGTGGCCACCAACCGGGACTAGCGGGGGGGGAAGGCAATGAGCAGTTCTTC
TRBD2	TRBV10-1	NA	TRBJ2-5	CASSESGGGQETQYF	TGCGCCAGCAGTGAGTCGGGGGGGGGCCAAGAGACCCAGTACTTC
NA	TRBV7-3	NA	TRBJ2-1	CASSVSGTPFYNEQFF	TGTGCCAGCAGCGTATCCGGGACACCTTTCTACAATGAGCAGTTCTTC
NA	TRBV5-1	NA	TRBJ2-1	CASSLVQLSYNEQFF	TGCGCCAGCAGCTTGGTACAGTTATCCTACAATGAGCAGTTCTTC
NA	TRBV6-5	NA	TRBJ1-1	CASKRQGNTEAFF	TGTGCCAGCAAACGCCAGGGGAACACTGAAGCTTTCTTT
NA	TRBV29-1	NA	TRBJ1-1	CSVDAGMNTEAFF	TGCAGCGTTGACGCGGGTATGAACACTGAAGCTTTCTTT
NA	TRBV7-9	NA	TRBJ1-6	CASSLVGTENSPLHF	TGTGCCAGCAGCTTAGTTGGGACTGAGAATTCACCCCTCCACTTT
NA	TRBV5-1	NA	TRBJ1-1	CASSDVRGSTEAFF	TGCGCCAGCAGCGACGTTCGAGGGTCCACTGAAGCTTTCTTT
NA	TRBV5-4	NA	TRBJ1-1	CASSLLTGRAFF	TGTGCCAGCAGCTTGTTAACAGGGAGAGCTTTCTTT
TRBD2	TRBV4-1	NA	TRBJ2-1	CASSQERGGLGEQFF	TGCGCCAGCAGCCAAGAGCGGGGGGGCCTTGGTGAGCAGTTCTTC
NA	TRBV28	once	TRBJ2-6	CASSLSQGSSGANVLTF	TGTGCCAGCAGTTTAAGCCAGGGTAGCTCTGGGGCCAACGTCCTGACTTTC
TRBD1	TRBV2	NA	TRBJ1-2	CASRQGVWGYTF	TGTGCCAGCAGACAGGGGGTCTGGGGCTACACCTTC
TRBD1	TRBV5-4	NA	TRBJ1-2	CASSKDRERGGYTF	TGTGCCAGTTCCAAGGACAGGGAGCGAGGAGGCTACACCTTC
NA	TRBV6-5	NA	TRBJ1-6	CASKTVVNSPLHF	TGTGCCAGCAAGACTGTTGTTAATTCACCCCTCCACTTT
TRBD1	TRBV5-1	NA	TRBJ1-5	CASSAGQGSNQPQHF	TGCGCCAGCAGCGCTGGACAGGGTAGCAATCAGCCCCAGCATTTT
NA	TRBV30	NA	TRBJ1-1	CAWSRGRVRSGTEAFF	TGTGCCTGGAGTAGGGGTAGGGTAAGGAGCGGGACTGAAGCTTTCTTT
NA	TRBV9	few	TRBJ2-1	CASSVGPGGADYNEQFF	TGTGCCAGCAGCGTAGGCCCTGGCGGGGCCGACTACAATGAGCAGTTCTTC
NA	TRBV5-5	NA	TRBJ1-5	CASSQYTGGKQPQHF	TGTGCCAGCAGCCAATATACGGGGGGCAAGCAGCCCCAGCATTTT
NA	TRBV4-1	NA	TRBJ1-4	CASSQVEAVVATNEKLFF	TGCGCCAGCAGCCAAGTAGAGGCCGTTGTTGCAACTAATGAAAAACTGTTTTTT
TRBD2	TRBV11-2	NA	TRBJ2-3	CASSLVLAGPDTQYF	TGTGCCAGCAGCTTAGTATTAGCGGGCCCAGATACGCAGTATTTT
TRBD2	TRBV7-9	once	TRBJ2-7	CASSPTPLAGSYEQYF	TGTGCCAGCAGCCCGACTCCACTAGCGGGGAGCTACGAGCAGTACTTC